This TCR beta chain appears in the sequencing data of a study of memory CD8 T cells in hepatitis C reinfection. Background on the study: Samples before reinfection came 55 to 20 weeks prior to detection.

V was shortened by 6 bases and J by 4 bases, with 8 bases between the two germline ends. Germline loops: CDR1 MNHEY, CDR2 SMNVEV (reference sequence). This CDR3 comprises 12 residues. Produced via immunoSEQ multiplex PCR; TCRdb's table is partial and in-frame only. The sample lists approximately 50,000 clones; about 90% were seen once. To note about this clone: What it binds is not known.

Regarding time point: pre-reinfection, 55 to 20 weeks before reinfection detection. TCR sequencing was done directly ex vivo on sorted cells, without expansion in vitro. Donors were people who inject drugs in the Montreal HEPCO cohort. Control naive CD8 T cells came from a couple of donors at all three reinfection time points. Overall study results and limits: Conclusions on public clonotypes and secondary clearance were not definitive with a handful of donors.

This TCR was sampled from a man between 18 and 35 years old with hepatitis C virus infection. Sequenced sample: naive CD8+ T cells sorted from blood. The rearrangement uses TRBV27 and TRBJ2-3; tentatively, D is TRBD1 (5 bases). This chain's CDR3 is CASSQGADTQYF. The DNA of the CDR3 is TGTGCCAGCAGCCAAGGGGCAGATACGCAGTATTTT.